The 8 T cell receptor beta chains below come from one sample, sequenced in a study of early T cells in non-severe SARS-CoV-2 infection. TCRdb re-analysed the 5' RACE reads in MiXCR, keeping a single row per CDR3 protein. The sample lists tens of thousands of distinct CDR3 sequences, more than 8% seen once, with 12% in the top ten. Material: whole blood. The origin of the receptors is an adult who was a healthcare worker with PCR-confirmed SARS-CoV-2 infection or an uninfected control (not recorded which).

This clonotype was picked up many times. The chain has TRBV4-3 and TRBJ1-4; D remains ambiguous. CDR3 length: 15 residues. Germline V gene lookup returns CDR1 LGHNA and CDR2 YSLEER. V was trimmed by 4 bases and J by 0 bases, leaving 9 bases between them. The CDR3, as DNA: TGCGCCAGCAGCCGGGCAGACGCAACTAATGAAAAACTGTTTTTT. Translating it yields CASSRADATNEKLFF.

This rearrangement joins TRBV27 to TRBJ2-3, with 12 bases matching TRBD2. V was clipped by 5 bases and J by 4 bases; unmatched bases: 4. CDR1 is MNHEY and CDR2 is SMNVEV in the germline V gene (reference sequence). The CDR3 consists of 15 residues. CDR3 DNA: TGTGCCAGCAGTCTGACTAGCGGGGGTGCAGATACGCAGTATTTT. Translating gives CASSLTSGGADTQYF.

CDR3 in DNA: TGTGCCAGCAGCCTTGACAGGGCCGGGAGTAGGACTGAAGCTTTCTTT. Translated: CASSLDRAGSRTEAFF. V gene TRBV6-5 combines with J gene TRBJ1-1; TRBD1 agrees at 7 bases. V lost 6 bases and J lost 5; bases outside the gene matches: 15. CDR3 length equals 16 residues. The germline CDR1 and CDR2 sequences are MNHEY and SVGAGI.

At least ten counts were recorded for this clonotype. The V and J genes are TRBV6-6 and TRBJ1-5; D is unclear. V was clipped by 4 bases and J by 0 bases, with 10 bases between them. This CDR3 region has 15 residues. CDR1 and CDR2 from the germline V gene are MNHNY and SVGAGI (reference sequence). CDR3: CASSSPSYSNQPQHF. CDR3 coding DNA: TGTGCCAGCAGTTCCCCCAGTTATAGCAATCAGCCCCAGCATTTT.

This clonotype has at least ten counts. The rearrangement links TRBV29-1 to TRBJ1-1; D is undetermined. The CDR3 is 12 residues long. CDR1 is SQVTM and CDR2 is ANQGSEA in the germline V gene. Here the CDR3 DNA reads TGCAGTGGGGTGTGGGTGAACACTGAAGCTTTCTTT. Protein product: CSGVWVNTEAFF.

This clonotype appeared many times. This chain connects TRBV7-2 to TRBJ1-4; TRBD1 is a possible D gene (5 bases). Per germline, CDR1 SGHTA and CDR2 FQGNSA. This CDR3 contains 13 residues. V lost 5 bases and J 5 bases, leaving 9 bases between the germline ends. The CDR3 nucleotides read TGTGCCAGCAGCGGGGCCCCGAATGAAAAACTGTTTTTT. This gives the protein CASSGAPNEKLFF.

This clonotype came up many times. The CDR3 nucleotides read TGTGCCAGCAGCGTAGATAGCGGACAGGGGGGCTACACCTTC. Translation gives CASSVDSGQGGYTF. V and J are TRBV9 and TRBJ1-2; 9 nucleotides match TRBD1. The ends lost 0 bases at V and 8 bases at J; junction bases unmatched: 5. This CDR3 has 14 amino acids. Germline V gives CDR1 SGDLS, CDR2 YYNGEE.

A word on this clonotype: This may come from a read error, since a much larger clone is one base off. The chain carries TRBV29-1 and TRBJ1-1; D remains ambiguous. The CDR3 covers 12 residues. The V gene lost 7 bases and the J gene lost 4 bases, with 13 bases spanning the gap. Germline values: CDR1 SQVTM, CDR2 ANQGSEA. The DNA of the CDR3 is TGCAGCGGCCGGGCTGCGATCACTGAAGCTTTCTTT. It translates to CSGRAAITEAFF.